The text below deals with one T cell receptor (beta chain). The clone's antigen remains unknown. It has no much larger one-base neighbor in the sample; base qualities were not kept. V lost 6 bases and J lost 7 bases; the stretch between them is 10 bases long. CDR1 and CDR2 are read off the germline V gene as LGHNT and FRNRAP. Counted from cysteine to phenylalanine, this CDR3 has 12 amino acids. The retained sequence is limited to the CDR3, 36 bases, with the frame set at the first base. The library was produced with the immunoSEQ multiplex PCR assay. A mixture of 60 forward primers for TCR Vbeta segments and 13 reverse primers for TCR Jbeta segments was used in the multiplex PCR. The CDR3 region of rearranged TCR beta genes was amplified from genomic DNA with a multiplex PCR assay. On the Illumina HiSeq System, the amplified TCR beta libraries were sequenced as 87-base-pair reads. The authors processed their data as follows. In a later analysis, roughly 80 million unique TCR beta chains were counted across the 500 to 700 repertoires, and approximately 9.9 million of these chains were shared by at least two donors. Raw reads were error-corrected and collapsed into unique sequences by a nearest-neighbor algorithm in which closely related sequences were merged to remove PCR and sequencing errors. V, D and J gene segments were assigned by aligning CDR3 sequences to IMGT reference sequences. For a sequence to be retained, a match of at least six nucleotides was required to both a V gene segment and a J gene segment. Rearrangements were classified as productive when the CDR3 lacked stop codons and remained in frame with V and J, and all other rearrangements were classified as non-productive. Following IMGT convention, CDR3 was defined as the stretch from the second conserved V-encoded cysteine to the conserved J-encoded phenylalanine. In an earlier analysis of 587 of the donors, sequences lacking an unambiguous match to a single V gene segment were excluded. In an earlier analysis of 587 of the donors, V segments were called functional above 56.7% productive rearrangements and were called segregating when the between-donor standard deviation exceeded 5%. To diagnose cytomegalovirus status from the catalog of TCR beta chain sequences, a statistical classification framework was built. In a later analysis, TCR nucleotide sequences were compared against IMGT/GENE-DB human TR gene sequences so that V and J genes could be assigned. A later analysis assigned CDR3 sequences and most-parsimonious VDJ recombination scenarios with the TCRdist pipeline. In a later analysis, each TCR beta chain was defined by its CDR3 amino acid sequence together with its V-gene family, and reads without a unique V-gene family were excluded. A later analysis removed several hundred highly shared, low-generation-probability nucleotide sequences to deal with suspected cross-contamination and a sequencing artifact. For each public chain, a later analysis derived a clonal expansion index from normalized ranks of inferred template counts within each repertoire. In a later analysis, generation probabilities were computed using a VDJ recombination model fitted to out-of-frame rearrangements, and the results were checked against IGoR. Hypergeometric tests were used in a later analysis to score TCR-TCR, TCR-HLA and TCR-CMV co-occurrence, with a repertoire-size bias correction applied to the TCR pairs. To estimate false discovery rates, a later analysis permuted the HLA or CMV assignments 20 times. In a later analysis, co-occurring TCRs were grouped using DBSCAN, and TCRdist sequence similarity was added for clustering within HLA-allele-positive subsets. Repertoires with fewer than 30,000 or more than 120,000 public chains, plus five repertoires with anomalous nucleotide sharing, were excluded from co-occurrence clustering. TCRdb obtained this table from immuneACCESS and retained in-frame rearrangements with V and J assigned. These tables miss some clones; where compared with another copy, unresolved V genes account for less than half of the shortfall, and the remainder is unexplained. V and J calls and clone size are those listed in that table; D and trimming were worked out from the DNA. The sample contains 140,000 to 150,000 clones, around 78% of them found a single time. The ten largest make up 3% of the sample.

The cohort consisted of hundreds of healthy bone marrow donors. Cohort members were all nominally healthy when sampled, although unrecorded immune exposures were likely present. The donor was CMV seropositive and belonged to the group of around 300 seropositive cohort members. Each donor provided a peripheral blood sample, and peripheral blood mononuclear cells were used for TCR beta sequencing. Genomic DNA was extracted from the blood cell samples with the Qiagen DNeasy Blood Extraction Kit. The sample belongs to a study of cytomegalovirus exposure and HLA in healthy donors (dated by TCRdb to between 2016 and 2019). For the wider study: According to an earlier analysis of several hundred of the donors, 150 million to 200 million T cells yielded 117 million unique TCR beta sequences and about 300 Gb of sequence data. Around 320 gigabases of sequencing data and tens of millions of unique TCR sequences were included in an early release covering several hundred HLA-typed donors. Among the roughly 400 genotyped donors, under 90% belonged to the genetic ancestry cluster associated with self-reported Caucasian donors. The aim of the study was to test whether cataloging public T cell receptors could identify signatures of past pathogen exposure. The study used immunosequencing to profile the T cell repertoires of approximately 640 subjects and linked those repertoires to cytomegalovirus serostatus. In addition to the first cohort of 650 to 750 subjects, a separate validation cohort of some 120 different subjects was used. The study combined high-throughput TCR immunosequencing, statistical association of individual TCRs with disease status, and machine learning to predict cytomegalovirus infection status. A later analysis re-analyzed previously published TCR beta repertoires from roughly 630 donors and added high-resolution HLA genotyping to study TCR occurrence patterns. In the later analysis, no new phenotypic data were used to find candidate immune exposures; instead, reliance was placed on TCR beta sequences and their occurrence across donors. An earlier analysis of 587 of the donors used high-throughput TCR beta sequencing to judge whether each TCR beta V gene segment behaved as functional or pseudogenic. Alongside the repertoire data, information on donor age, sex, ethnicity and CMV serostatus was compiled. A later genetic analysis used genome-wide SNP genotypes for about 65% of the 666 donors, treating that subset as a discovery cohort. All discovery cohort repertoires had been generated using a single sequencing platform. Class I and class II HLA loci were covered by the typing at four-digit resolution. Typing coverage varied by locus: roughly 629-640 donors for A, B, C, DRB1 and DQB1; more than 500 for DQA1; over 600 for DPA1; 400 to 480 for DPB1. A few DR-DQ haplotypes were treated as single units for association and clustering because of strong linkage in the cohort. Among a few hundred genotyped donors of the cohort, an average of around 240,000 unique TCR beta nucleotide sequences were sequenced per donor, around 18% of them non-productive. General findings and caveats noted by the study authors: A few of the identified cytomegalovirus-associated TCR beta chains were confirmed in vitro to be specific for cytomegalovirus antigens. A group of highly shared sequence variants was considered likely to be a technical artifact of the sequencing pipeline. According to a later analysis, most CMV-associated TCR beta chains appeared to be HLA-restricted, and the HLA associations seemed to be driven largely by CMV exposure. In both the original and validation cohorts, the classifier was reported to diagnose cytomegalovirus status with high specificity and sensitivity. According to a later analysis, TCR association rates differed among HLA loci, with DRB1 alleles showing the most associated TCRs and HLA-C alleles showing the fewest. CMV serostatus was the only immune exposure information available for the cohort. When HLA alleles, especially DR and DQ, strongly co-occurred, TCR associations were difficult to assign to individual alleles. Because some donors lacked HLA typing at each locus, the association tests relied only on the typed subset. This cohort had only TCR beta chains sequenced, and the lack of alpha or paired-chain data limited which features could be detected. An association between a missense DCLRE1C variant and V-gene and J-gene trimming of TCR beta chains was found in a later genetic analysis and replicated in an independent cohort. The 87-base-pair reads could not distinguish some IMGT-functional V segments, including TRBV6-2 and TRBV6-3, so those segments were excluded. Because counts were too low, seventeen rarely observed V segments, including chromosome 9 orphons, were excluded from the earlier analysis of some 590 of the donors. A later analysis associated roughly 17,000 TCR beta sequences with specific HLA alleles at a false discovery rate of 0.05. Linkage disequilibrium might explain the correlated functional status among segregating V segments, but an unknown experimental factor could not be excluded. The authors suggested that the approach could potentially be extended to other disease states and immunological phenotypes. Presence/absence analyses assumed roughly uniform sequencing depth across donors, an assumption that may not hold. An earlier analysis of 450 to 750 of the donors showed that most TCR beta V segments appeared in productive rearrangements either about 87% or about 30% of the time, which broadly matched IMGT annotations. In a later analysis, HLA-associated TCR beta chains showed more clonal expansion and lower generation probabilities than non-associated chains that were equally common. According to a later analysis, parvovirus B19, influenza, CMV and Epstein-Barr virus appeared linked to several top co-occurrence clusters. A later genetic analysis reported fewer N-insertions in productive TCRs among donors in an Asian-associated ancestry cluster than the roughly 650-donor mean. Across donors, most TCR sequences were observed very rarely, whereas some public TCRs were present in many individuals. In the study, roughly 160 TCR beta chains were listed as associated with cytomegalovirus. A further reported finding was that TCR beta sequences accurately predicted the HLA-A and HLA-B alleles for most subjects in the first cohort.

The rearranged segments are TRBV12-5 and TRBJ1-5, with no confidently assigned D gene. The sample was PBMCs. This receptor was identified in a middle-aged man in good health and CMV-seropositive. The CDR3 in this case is CASGMAGQPQHF. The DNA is TGTGCTAGTGGGATGGCCGGGCAGCCCCAGCATTTT.